The rows below give T cell receptor beta chains drawn from one sample of a study of regulatory T cells in long-lasting Graves disease. TCRdb processed the multiplex PCR reads anew with MiXCR; each CDR3 protein has one entry. Of roughly 560,000 distinct CDR3 sequences in the sample, 12% were seen once. The same specimen was also included in a second study, on T cells in Graves' hyperthyroidism and ophthalmopathy.

Sequencing was performed on peripheral blood mononuclear cells (PBMCs), taken at new diagnosis, from a patient treated with antithyroid drugs. The receptor source for this set is a woman in her twenties or thirties with Graves disease. Both conserved end residues are trimmed from each CDR3. Each record gives: clone size, J gene, V gene, CDR3 protein. Some rows mark clone size as missing; the rest say once, few, many or name a class of expanded clone.

>many|TRBJ1-2|TRBV30
AYRRGGYT
>many|TRBJ1-1|TRBV18
ASSPRGDRGTEAF
>-|TRBJ1-4|TRBV20-1
SGAGKKNEKLF
>-|TRBJ1-1|TRBV11-2
ASSTGTENTEAF
>-|TRBJ2-1|TRBV7-2
AGSPVGQGEQF
>many|TRBJ2-7|TRBV28
ASSFGLLSYEQY
>many|TRBJ2-3|TRBV3-1
ASSQTLGTSGPYTDTQY
>many|TRBJ2-5|TRBV2
ASSERQETQY
>many|TRBJ2-3|TRBV5-1
ASSQRTSGRGTDTQY
>many|TRBJ2-1|TRBV7-2
ASSLVAVVGEQF
>-|TRBJ2-7|TRBV20-1
SARTGSFYEQY
>few|TRBJ2-5|TRBV11-2
ASSSLQGRWETQY
>many|TRBJ2-1|TRBV7-2
ASSLGPRDEQF
>-|TRBJ1-1|TRBV19
ASSAGGALSTEAF
>many|TRBJ2-1|TRBV27
ASSRQGYEQF
>many|TRBJ2-7|TRBV28
ASSSPSAGGIYEQY
>-|TRBJ2-3|TRBV11-3
ASSLGSLAGGPGTDTQY
>-|TRBJ1-1|TRBV27
AKKAFPEAF
>many|TRBJ1-2|TRBV2
ASSRDNYGYT
>many|TRBJ1-1|TRBV28
ASSFDGGGPNTEAF
>few|TRBJ1-2|TRBV20-1
SAKRTGGNYGYT
>many|TRBJ2-2|TRBV3-1
ASSPVSGTGELF
>few|TRBJ2-1|TRBV12-3/TRBV12-4
ASSTDLYNEQF
>many|TRBJ1-5|TRBV6-1
ASSPLLGYSNQPQH
>few|TRBJ1-2|TRBV28
ASSLGALGYYGYT
>-|TRBJ2-2|TRBV7-9
ASSPPRGLLGTGELC
>many|TRBJ2-5|TRBV11-2
ASSWGQGHETQY
>many|TRBJ2-1|TRBV28
ASTRRRAGNEQF
>many|TRBJ2-7|TRBV27
ASSLSAGTRSYEQY
>many|TRBJ2-3|TRBV11-2
ASSFLAGARTGGDTQY
>-|TRBJ1-3|TRBV7-9
ASSFSPRDTIY
>few|TRBJ2-7|TRBV5-1
ASSLVAGTGGNEQY
>many|TRBJ1-5|TRBV3-1
ASSHTGTNQPQH
>many|TRBJ2-7|TRBV11-2
ASSLVLSYEQY
>many|TRBJ2-3|TRBV15
ATSRAGLSSTDTQY
>many|TRBJ2-7|TRBV20-1
SARDRNLAYEQY
>once|TRBJ1-1|TRBV7-9
ASRASPKTGWKNTEAF
>-|TRBJ1-2|TRBV7-3
ASSFPDRVGYT
>many|TRBJ2-3|TRBV3-1
ASGDRAWTDTQY
>many|TRBJ2-7|TRBV27
ASSPPEGSGRWDEQY
>many|TRBJ2-1|TRBV27
ASSLDRRQF
>many|TRBJ2-3|TRBV29-1
SVELAGGPVDTQY
>many|TRBJ2-2|TRBV6-5
ASSYNGPNTGELF
>few|TRBJ2-1|TRBV2
ASRGQGLGVDEQF
>few|TRBJ1-6|TRBV19
ASSEQRSPPH
>many|TRBJ2-4|TRBV13
ASREFGTRKNIQY
>many|TRBJ2-5|TRBV10-3
AISEFRETQY
>-|TRBJ2-3|TRBV7-3
ASSPGSWGGTDTQY
>many|TRBJ2-2|TRBV6-2/TRBV6-3
ASSPQGWAGELF
>many|TRBJ2-4|TRBV7-2
ASSSTGAAKNIQY
>many|TRBJ2-1|TRBV7-2
ASSSTSGTYNEQF
>many|TRBJ2-3|TRBV29-1
SALEGSFWS
>-|TRBJ2-1|TRBV7-2
ASRNSRLAVSSYNEQF
>many|TRBJ1-5|TRBV10-3
AISAAGKNQPQH
>many|TRBJ1-1|TRBV6-1
ASSLSGGPAEAF